These 31 T cell receptor beta chains came from one sample sequenced in a study of T cell responses to AZD1222 COVID-19 vaccine. Using immunoSEQ multiplex PCR, the repertoire was profiled, and TCRdb retains in-frame clones only, with some absent. The table lists under 150,000 clones, roughly 88% of them singletons. The material sequenced was peripheral blood, taken 28 days after the second AZD1222 dose. Every receptor here comes from an adult who received the AZD1222 COVID-19 vaccine.

This chain connects TRBV11-3 to TRBJ1-1, with 7 bases fitting TRBD1. The CDR3 has 13 amino acids. With 3 bases clipped from V and 3 bases from J, the junction kept 1 base outside the gene matches. Germline CDR1 and CDR2: SGHNT and YENEEA. Written as DNA, the CDR3 is TGTGCCAGCAGCTTGGACAGGTACACTGAAGCTTTCTTT. It encodes CASSLDRYTEAFF.

This chain joins TRBV7-9 and TRBJ1-5; 7 positions agree with TRBD1. The CDR3 consists of 15 residues. CDR1 is SEHNR, CDR2 FQNEAQ, per germline (reference sequence). The V gene end was trimmed by 5 bases and the J gene end by 4 bases; junction bases not matched to a gene: 8. CDR3: CASSPGTAFNQPQHF. In DNA, the CDR3 is TGTGCCAGCAGCCCAGGGACAGCGTTTAATCAGCCCCAGCATTTT. Filled out from reference TRBV7-9 and TRBJ1-5, the complete variable domain reads DTGVSQNPRHKITKRGQNVTFRCDPISEHNRLYWYRQTLGQGPEFLTYFQNEAQLEKSRLLSDRFSAERPKGSFSTLEIQRTEQGDSAMYLCASSPGTAFNQPQHFGDGTRLSIL.

V gene TRBV6-5 combines with J gene TRBJ2-4; D might be TRBD2 (5 bases). Germline-derived CDR1 and CDR2 are MNHEY and SVGAGI. Trimming pared 8 bases from V and 8 bases from J, leaving 16 bases between. The CDR3 runs to 13 residues. The DNA for the CDR3 is TGTGCCAGCGGCGCGCCCGGAGCGGACATTCAGTACTTC. Encoded protein: CASGAPGADIQYF.

V usage is TRBV19 and J usage is TRBJ1-3; 7 bases match TRBD1. Losses at the gene ends were 6 bases for V and 0 bases for J; bases not matched to a gene: 2. The V gene's germline CDR1 is LNHDA and CDR2 SQIVND (reference sequence). The CDR3 totals 14 residues. DNA for the CDR3: TGTGCCAGTAGGGGGACAGCCTCTGGAAACACCATATATTTT. It translates to CASRGTASGNTIYF.

The genes are TRBV19 and TRBJ2-3; D remains ambiguous. The CDR3 consists of 14 residues. V was clipped by 7 bases and J by 1 base, with 12 bases between them. Germline V gives CDR1 LNHDA, CDR2 SQIVND (reference sequence). The CDR3 nucleotides are TGTGCCAGTACGAGTAACCTACGCACAGATACGCAGTATTTT. Protein sequence: CASTSNLRTDTQYF.

This clone is a singleton in its sample. The rearrangement uses TRBV7-9 and TRBJ1-1, with D unresolved. V gave up 5 bases and J gave up 4 bases, with 8 bases separating them. The germline V gene encodes CDR1 SEHNR and CDR2 FQNEAQ (reference sequence). The CDR3 covers 12 residues. CDR3 in DNA: TGTGCCAGCAGCCCGCCGAGCACTGAAGCTTTCTTT. Protein sequence: CASSPPSTEAFF.

The V and J genes are TRBV7-9 and TRBJ2-7; 15 bases agree with TRBD2. The CDR3 sequence is 16 residues long. The J segment lost 5 bases and the V segment lost 5 bases, leaving 7 bases of the junction unmatched. Per germline, CDR1 SEHNR and CDR2 FQNEAQ (reference sequence). The DNA of the CDR3 is TGTGCCAGCAGCCCCGGGACTAGCGGGAGGCATCACGAGCAGTACTTC. Translation gives CASSPGTSGRHHEQYF.

This clone is a singleton in its sample. The rearrangement uses TRBV7-8 and TRBJ1-5; maybe TRBD1 (5 bases). V dropped 5 bases and J dropped 4 bases, with 9 bases sitting between them. The V gene's germline CDR1 is SGHVS and CDR2 FQNEAQ. The CDR3 covers 13 residues. For the CDR3, the DNA is TGTGCCAGCAGCCCGGGGCGGAATCAGCCCCAGCATTTT. It encodes CASSPGRNQPQHF.

The chain is built from TRBV10-2 and TRBJ1-1, with 7 bases lining up with TRBD1. Germline V gene sequence: CDR1 WSHSY, CDR2 SAAADI. The CDR3 has 15 amino acids. Trimming at V came to 3 bases and at J to 4 bases, leaving 8 bases not matched to a gene. The CDR3 here is CASSDLTGVSTEAFF. As DNA, the CDR3 is TGCGCCAGCAGTGATCTAACAGGGGTGAGCACTGAAGCTTTCTTT.

The CDR3, as DNA: TGTGCCAGCAGCTGGGGAGGCTCTGGTCAGCCCCAGCATTTT. Amino acids: CASSWGGSGQPQHF. This chain uses TRBV5-5 with TRBJ1-5, with D unresolved. V was shortened by 3 bases and J by 6 bases, with 13 bases between the two germline ends. CDR1 and CDR2 (germline): SGHKS, YYEKEE (reference sequence). This CDR3 is built from 14 residues.

The rearrangement joins TRBV5-1 to TRBJ2-1; 13 bases line up with TRBD2. The V gene end was trimmed by 3 bases and the J gene end by 3 bases; junction bases not matched to a gene: 3. The CDR3 spans 16 residues. Germline-derived CDR1 and CDR2 are SGHRS and YFSETQ. The DNA for the CDR3 is TGCGCCAGCAGCTCGACTAGCGGGGGGTACTACAATGAGCAGTTCTTC. Its translation: CASSSTSGGYYNEQFF.

J is TRBJ2-2 and V is TRBV10-2; unclear D gene. This CDR3 is 13 amino acids long. Germline loops: CDR1 WSHSY, CDR2 SAAADI. V was cut by 10 bases and J by 3 bases, with 12 bases left in between. CDR3 sequence reads: CAIRSEDTGELFF. The CDR3 nucleotides are TGCGCCATCCGGTCAGAGGACACCGGGGAGCTGTTTTTT.

The J gene is TRBJ1-2, the V gene TRBV2, with 8 bases that match TRBD1. The trim removed 3 bases at V and 4 bases at J, leaving 7 bases unmatched. CDR1 is SNHLY, CDR2 FYNNEI, per germline. This CDR3 comprises 15 residues. The CDR3 spells CASSEGQVRSYGYTF. In DNA, the CDR3 is TGTGCCAGCAGTGAGGGACAGGTGCGCAGCTATGGCTACACCTTC.

This clone is a singleton in its sample. The same CDR3 also results from other DNA sequences found in this sample. The V call is TRBV18, the J call TRBJ1-5, with D perhaps TRBD1 (5 bases). Trimming took 3 bases from V and 0 from J, leaving 9 bases between them. Germline-derived CDR1 and CDR2 are KGHSH and LQKENI. CDR3 size: 15 residues. CDR3 sequence reads: CASSPQGNSNQPQHF. CDR3 nucleotides: TGTGCCAGCTCACCCCAGGGTAATAGCAATCAGCCCCAGCATTTT.

This chain joins TRBV5-6 and TRBJ1-4; D gene uncertain. Trimming took off 3 bases at V and 8 bases at J, with 17 bases between the two ends. Germline V gene sequence: CDR1 SGHDT, CDR2 YYEEEE. The CDR3 is made up of 15 amino acids. CDR3 sequence (DNA): TGTGCCAGCAGCTATCGCCGGAACCGCGGGGAAAAACTGTTTTTT. Residues: CASSYRRNRGEKLFF.

The chain employs TRBV30 and TRBJ2-1, with a tentative D call TRBD2 (6 bases). CDR1 GTSNPN and CDR2 SVGIG come from the germline V gene (reference sequence). The V end lost 0 bases, the J end lost 8 bases, and 8 bases lay between the germline ends. The CDR3 has 12 amino acids. CDR3 bases: TGTGCCTGGAGTGTGACTAGGTATGAGCAGTTCTTC. Translated: CAWSVTRYEQFF.

V usage is TRBV5-4 and J usage is TRBJ1-2; 9 bases are a match to TRBD1. The CDR3 has 15 amino acids. Germline V gene sequence: CDR1 SGHNT, CDR2 YYREEE (reference sequence). V trimming: 4 bases; J trimming: 4 bases; junction bases outside the gene matches: 8. The CDR3 loop reads CASSQSMGQGYGYTF. The DNA of the CDR3 is TGTGCCAGCAGCCAAAGTATGGGACAGGGCTATGGCTACACCTTC.

This chain connects TRBV4-2 to TRBJ1-1; tentative D call: TRBD1 (5 bases). V lost 3 bases, J lost 6 bases, and 26 bases lay in between. The germline V gene has CDR1 LGHNA and CDR2 YNFKEQ. The CDR3 totals 18 residues. CDR3 DNA sequence: TGTGCCAGCAGCCACGCGGGAGGGGAGGGTGGTCTGGGATCTGAAGCTTTCTTT. This sequence encodes CASSHAGGEGGLGSEAFF.

This chain links TRBV11-2 with TRBJ2-2, with 7 bases lining up with TRBD2. J was trimmed by 2 bases and V by 6 bases; bases with no gene match: 3. Germline V gene lookup returns CDR1 SGHAT and CDR2 FQNNGV. CDR3 length: 14 amino acids. As DNA, the CDR3 is TGTGCCAGCAGTCGGGACTACAACACCGGGGAGCTGTTTTTT. Its translation is CASSRDYNTGELFF.

The rearrangement joins TRBV4-2 to TRBJ1-6; TRBD1 aligns across 8 bases. The V segment lost 0 bases and the J segment 6 bases; nucleotides outside the gene matches: 7. This CDR3 has 17 residues. CDR1 is LGHNA, CDR2 YNFKEQ, per germline. As DNA, the CDR3 is TGTGCCAGCAGCCAAGACCAGGGGGCGCGCCTTAATTCACCCCTCCACTTT. Amino acid sequence: CASSQDQGARLNSPLHF.

Regarding this clone: Sequence at one end of the junction differs from germline and may be a read error. The CDR3 DNA reads as TGTGCTAGCAGCTTAACGCCTAATCAGCCCCAGCATTTT. Protein: CASSLTPNQPQHF. The chain employs TRBV7-7 and TRBJ1-5; D unclear. CDR3 length: 13 residues. The germline CDR1 and CDR2 sequences are SSHAT and FNYEAQ (reference sequence).

For the CDR3, the DNA is TGTGCCAGCAGGGGCCGACAGGGTGAAGCTTTCTTT. It is translated as CASRGRQGEAFF. The V call is TRBV6-4, the J call TRBJ1-1; 7 nucleotides align to TRBD1. The CDR3 has 12 residues. The germline gives CDR1 MRHNA, CDR2 SNTAGT. The V segment lost 6 bases and the J segment 7 bases; nucleotides outside the gene matches: 5.

The V call is TRBV18, the J call TRBJ2-3; D not certain. This CDR3 has 13 amino acids. The germline gives CDR1 KGHSH, CDR2 LQKENI. The V and J ends lost 3 bases and 5 bases respectively, with 9 bases between them. CDR3 in DNA: TGTGCCAGCTCACCCGCCCAAAGAGATACGCAGTATTTT. Protein: CASSPAQRDTQYF.

The V and J genes are TRBV28 and TRBJ2-2; tentatively, D is TRBD2 (6 bases). Germline CDR1 MDHEN, CDR2 SYDVKM. V was pared by 6 bases and J by 1 base, with 12 bases between. The CDR3 runs 15 residues. The chain's CDR3 is CASSRDWGNTGELFF. The CDR3 nucleotides read TGTGCCAGCAGCCGGGACTGGGGGAACACCGGGGAGCTGTTTTTT.

CDR3 sequence (DNA): TGTGCCAGTAGTACATCAGGGGGAGTGAACATTCAGTACTTC. This gives the protein CASSTSGGVNIQYF. The V and J genes are TRBV19 and TRBJ2-4; 7 positions agree with TRBD1. CDR3 length: 14 amino acids. Losses at the gene ends were 4 bases for V and 7 bases for J; bases not matched to a gene: 7. In germline, CDR1 is LNHDA, CDR2 SQIVND (reference sequence).

V is TRBV12-5 and J is TRBJ2-1; 13 bases agree with TRBD2. With V trimmed by 6 bases and J by 9 bases, 11 bases remained unmatched. This CDR3 comprises 16 residues. Germline loops: CDR1 LGHNT, CDR2 FRNRAP. CDR3 sequence: CASGVTGTSGNSEQFF. In nucleotides, the CDR3 is TGTGCTAGTGGCGTTACCGGGACTAGCGGGAACAGTGAGCAGTTCTTC.

The chain has TRBV30 and TRBJ1-1, with D perhaps TRBD1 (6 bases). Germline V gene sequence: CDR1 GTSNPN, CDR2 SVGIG (reference sequence). The V gene lost 2 bases and the J gene lost 9 bases, with 22 bases spanning the gap. The CDR3 runs to 15 residues. This CDR3 reads CAWSKRLTGTGKAFF. CDR3 in DNA: TGTGCCTGGAGTAAAAGACTTACAGGGACTGGGAAAGCTTTCTTT.

V gene TRBV7-3 combines with J gene TRBJ2-6; 8 bases fit TRBD1. Unmatched junction bases numbered 4, after V lost 2 bases and J lost 4 bases. Germline V gene data show CDR1 as SGHTA and CDR2 as FQGTGA. CDR3 size: 16 residues. The CDR3 region is CASSLQGAFGANVLTF. For the CDR3, the DNA is TGTGCCAGCAGCTTACAGGGGGCCTTCGGGGCCAACGTCCTGACTTTC.

The V and J genes are TRBV5-6 and TRBJ2-2; D might be TRBD1 or TRBD2, each matching 5 bases. Between the trimmed V and J ends, which lost 5 bases and 5 bases, there was a span of 7 bases. The germline gives CDR1 SGHDT, CDR2 YYEEEE. CDR3 size: 12 residues. The CDR3 protein is CASRRGTGELFF. The CDR3 DNA is TGTGCCAGCAGGAGGGGAACCGGGGAGCTGTTTTTT.

This clone was observed a handful of times. V usage is TRBV27 and J usage is TRBJ2-1, with TRBD2 identical over 9 bases. There are 19 residues in the CDR3. V trimming: 1 base; J trimming: 6 bases; junction bases outside the gene matches: 16. Germline V CDR1 and CDR2: MNHEY, SMNVEV (reference sequence). The CDR3 DNA reads TGTGCCAGCAGTTTATTCCCCATGGTAGCGGGAGTAACGGCCAATGAGCAGTTCTTC. Translated: CASSLFPMVAGVTANEQFF.

The chain uses TRBV16 and TRBJ1-3, with D unresolved. This CDR3 spans 17 amino acids. Germline V gene lookup returns CDR1 KGHSY and CDR2 FQNENV. Trimming cost V 4 bases and J 0 bases, with 16 bases left between them. CDR3 DNA: TGTGCCAGCAGCCGACTCCGGGGTCCCAACTCTGGAAACACCATATATTTT. Residues: CASSRLRGPNSGNTIYF.